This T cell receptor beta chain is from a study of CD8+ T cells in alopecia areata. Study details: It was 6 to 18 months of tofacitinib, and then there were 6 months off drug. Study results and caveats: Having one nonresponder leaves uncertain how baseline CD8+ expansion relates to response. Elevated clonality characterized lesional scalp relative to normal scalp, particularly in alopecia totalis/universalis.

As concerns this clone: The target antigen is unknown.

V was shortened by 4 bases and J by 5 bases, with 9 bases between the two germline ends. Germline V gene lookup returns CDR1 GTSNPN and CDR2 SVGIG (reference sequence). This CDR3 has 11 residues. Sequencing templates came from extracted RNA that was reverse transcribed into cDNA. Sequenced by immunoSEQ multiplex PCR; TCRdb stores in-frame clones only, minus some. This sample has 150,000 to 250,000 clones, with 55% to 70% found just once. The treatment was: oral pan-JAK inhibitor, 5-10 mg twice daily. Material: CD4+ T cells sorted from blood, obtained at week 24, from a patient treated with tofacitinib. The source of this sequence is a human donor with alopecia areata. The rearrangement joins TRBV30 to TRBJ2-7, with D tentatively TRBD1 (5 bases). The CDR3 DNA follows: TGTGCCTGGACCAGGGCGGACGAGCAGTACTTC. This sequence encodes CAWTRADEQYF.